The 24 T cell receptor beta chains listed next were all sequenced from one sample in a study of cytomegalovirus exposure and HLA in healthy donors. The study ran its PCR with 60 Vbeta and 13 Jbeta primers. This table comes from immunoSEQ multiplex PCR, and its TCRdb copy is limited to in-frame clones, with some not included. The repertoire holds about 130,000 clones, with approximately 77% as singletons. The sample was PBMCs. The origin of the receptors is a woman aged 35 to 49 in good health and CMV-seronegative.

This clone qualifies as medium-sized. The chain joins TRBV7-9 to TRBJ2-7; 11 nucleotides align to TRBD1. This CDR3 is built from 14 residues. Germline lookup yields CDR1 SEHNR and CDR2 FQNEAQ (reference sequence). Trimming cost V 5 bases and J 7 bases; bases outside gene matches: 7. Here the CDR3 reads CASSTGTGGSEQYF. CDR3 bases: TGTGCCAGCAGCACGGGGACAGGGGGATCGGAGCAGTACTTC.

The chain links TRBV4-2 to TRBJ1-5; no reliable D call. This CDR3 comprises 16 residues. Germline lookup yields CDR1 LGHNA and CDR2 YNFKEQ. V lost 0 bases, J lost 7 bases, and 16 bases lay in between. DNA of the CDR3: TGTGCCAGCAGCCAAGATTGGTCGAGGCAGTGGCAGCCCCAGCATTTT. Its protein product is CASSQDWSRQWQPQHF.

The rearrangement joins TRBV27 to TRBJ2-7; 11 bases are shared with TRBD2. CDR3 length: 14 amino acids. Trimming took 5 bases from V and 5 from J; bases not matched to a gene: 5. Germline V lookup: CDR1 MNHEY, CDR2 SMNVEV (reference sequence). CDR3: CASSPTSGGHEQYF. The DNA for the CDR3 is TGTGCCAGCAGTCCAACTAGCGGGGGCCACGAGCAGTACTTC.

The chain joins TRBV9 to TRBJ2-1, with a possible D match to TRBD2 (5 bases). The germline gives CDR1 SGDLS, CDR2 YYNGEE. This CDR3 has 20 residues. Trimming took off 0 bases at V and 3 bases at J, with 25 bases between the two ends. In DNA form, the CDR3 reads TGTGCCAGCAGCGTAGAGGGTTTTGGGCAAGCGGTTATGAACTACAATGAGCAGTTCTTC. Translation: CASSVEGFGQAVMNYNEQFF.

The rearrangement joins TRBV6-5 to TRBJ1-4; TRBD1 matches at 8 bases. V trimming: 0 bases; J trimming: 11 bases; junction bases outside the gene matches: 2. The CDR3 consists of 13 residues. CDR1 and CDR2 (germline): MNHEY, SVGAGI. The CDR3 loop reads CASSYSTGEKLFF. As DNA, the CDR3 is TGTGCCAGCAGTTACTCGACAGGGGAGAAACTGTTTTTT.

The genes are TRBV5-1 and TRBJ1-1; the D gene is possibly TRBD1 (6 bases). Germline CDR1 and CDR2: SGHRS and YFSETQ. The CDR3 is 15 amino acids. Trimming removed 0 bases at V and 4 bases at J, with 13 bases between. DNA for the CDR3: TGCGCCAGCAGCTTGGACTACAGGGCCGGCACTGAAGCTTTCTTT. Its protein is CASSLDYRAGTEAFF. Variable domain in full (rest from reference TRBV5-1 and TRBJ1-1): KAGVTQTPRYLIKTRGQQVTLSCSPISGHRSVSWYQQTPGQGLQFLFEYFSETQRNKGNFPGRFSGRQFSNSRSEMNVSTLELGDSALYLCASSLDYRAGTEAFFGQGTRLTVV.

V is TRBV7-9 and J is TRBJ2-5; 8 positions agree with TRBD1. J lost 3 bases, V lost 5 bases, and 5 bases had no gene match. The CDR3 sequence is 14 residues long. Germline-derived CDR1 and CDR2 are SEHNR and FQNEAQ (reference sequence). The CDR3 DNA sequence: TGTGCCAGCAGCCCGGGACAGGTAGAAGAGACCCAGTACTTC. Translating it yields CASSPGQVEETQYF.

The chain has TRBV10-3 and TRBJ1-1, with D possibly being TRBD1 (6 bases). CDR3 size: 14 residues. Deletions cut 8 bases from V and 1 base from J, with 14 bases between. The germline CDR1 and CDR2 sequences are ENHRY and SYGVKD. CDR3 bases: TGTGCCATCGCTCTAGGGGGTACGAACACTGAAGCTTTCTTT. It specifies CAIALGGTNTEAFF.

The chain carries TRBV19 and TRBJ1-6; 10 bases agree with TRBD1. CDR3 length equals 15 residues. With 5 bases clipped from V and 7 bases from J, the junction kept 5 bases outside the gene matches. CDR1 and CDR2 (germline): LNHDA, SQIVND (reference sequence). The CDR3 loop is CASSSPGQGNSPLHF. The DNA of the CDR3 is TGTGCCAGTAGTTCGCCGGGACAGGGGAATTCACCCCTCCACTTT. Variable domain in full (rest from reference TRBV19 and TRBJ1-6): DGGITQSPKYLFRKEGQNVTLSCEQNLNHDAMYWYRQDPGQGLRLIYYSQIVNDFQKGDIAEGYSVSREKKESFPLTVTSAQKNPTAFYLCASSSPGQGNSPLHFGNGTRLTVT.

This clone showed up just a few times. This chain uses TRBV19 with TRBJ2-7; D possibly corresponds to TRBD1 (6 bases). V was shortened by 3 bases and J by 2 bases, with 14 bases between the two germline ends. The CDR3 extends over 15 amino acids. Per germline, CDR1 LNHDA and CDR2 SQIVND (reference sequence). The CDR3 loop reads CASSIGTGPTYEQYF. The CDR3 DNA sequence: TGTGCCAGTAGTATCGGCACAGGGCCTACCTACGAGCAGTACTTC.

The genes are TRBV10-1 and TRBJ1-1, with unresolved D. Trimming removed 6 bases from V and 4 bases from J, with 15 bases in between. Germline-derived CDR1 and CDR2 are WNHNN and SYGVQD (reference sequence). The CDR3 has 14 amino acids. In DNA form, the CDR3 reads TGCGCCAGCAGCCGGGATCCAAGCGTCACTGAAGCTTTCTTT. Protein product: CASSRDPSVTEAFF.

The CDR3, as DNA: TGTGCCATCAGTACGGCAGGACTAGCGGGGAGAGGGGATACGCAGTATTTT. Translating it yields CAISTAGLAGRGDTQYF. The chain has TRBV10-3 and TRBJ2-3, with 12 bases aligning to TRBD2. Trimming at V came to 5 bases and at J to 6 bases, leaving 12 bases not matched to a gene. The V gene's germline CDR1 is ENHRY and CDR2 SYGVKD. The CDR3 spans 17 residues.

The chain carries TRBV11-2 and TRBJ2-1; D gene uncertain. This CDR3 has 11 residues. The V gene lost 2 bases and the J gene lost 7 bases, with 3 bases spanning the gap. Looked up from germline, CDR1 is SGHAT and CDR2 is FQNNGV. CDR3 protein: CASSLQNEQFF. DNA of the CDR3: TGTGCCAGCAGCTTACAAAATGAGCAGTTCTTC.

J is TRBJ1-4 and V is TRBV14; a possible D gene is TRBD1 (5 bases). This CDR3 is built from 16 residues. Trimming took off 0 bases at V and 7 bases at J, with 15 bases between the two ends. Germline assignment: CDR1 SGHDN and CDR2 FVKESK. The CDR3 loop reads CASSQDLGLSTEKLFF. CDR3 nucleotide sequence: TGTGCCAGCAGCCAAGATCTGGGGCTCTCTACTGAAAAACTGTTTTTT. Using reference TRBV14 and TRBJ1-4 for the parts outside the CDR3, the full variable domain is EAGVTQFPSHSVIEKGQTVTLRCDPISGHDNLYWYRRVMGKEIKFLLHFVKESKQDESGMPNNRFLAERTGGTYSTLKVQPAELEDSGVYFCASSQDLGLSTEKLFFGSGTQLSVL.

This clone has just one count. The chain employs TRBV12-5 and TRBJ1-2; unclear D gene. The CDR3 spans 13 residues. Germline V gene data show CDR1 as LGHNT and CDR2 as FRNRAP. The ends were cut back, 7 bases at V and 3 bases at J, with 12 bases in the middle. The CDR3: CASAPRSDYGYTF. CDR3 sequence (DNA): TGTGCTAGTGCCCCTAGGTCTGACTATGGCTACACCTTC.

The chain links TRBV7-9 to TRBJ1-4, with no clear D. The CDR3 length is 14 residues. Trimming took off 5 bases at V and 4 bases at J, with 11 bases between the two ends. Germline V gives CDR1 SEHNR, CDR2 FQNEAQ (reference sequence). The CDR3 bases are TGTGCCAGCAGCCAAGCCGTCTTTAATGAAAAACTGTTTTTT. It specifies CASSQAVFNEKLFF.

V usage is TRBV5-1 and J usage is TRBJ2-1; maybe TRBD1 (5 bases). The CDR3 sequence is 15 residues long. The V gene lost 3 bases and the J gene lost 2 bases, with 12 bases spanning the gap. CDR1 SGHRS and CDR2 YFSETQ come from the germline V gene. The CDR3 nucleotides read TGCGCCAGCAGCTCCCAGGGAAATGCCTACAATGAGCAGTTCTTC. It is translated as CASSSQGNAYNEQFF. Together with reference TRBV5-1 and TRBJ2-1, the CDR3 gives the full variable domain: KAGVTQTPRYLIKTRGQQVTLSCSPISGHRSVSWYQQTPGQGLQFLFEYFSETQRNKGNFPGRFSGRQFSNSRSEMNVSTLELGDSALYLCASSSQGNAYNEQFFGPGTRLTVL.

This rearrangement joins TRBV28 to TRBJ2-1, with 8 bases matching TRBD1. Trimming at V came to 3 bases and at J to 0 bases, leaving 1 base not matched to a gene. The CDR3 length is 15 residues. In germline, CDR1 is MDHEN, CDR2 SYDVKM. The CDR3 sequence: CASSFGTGSYNEQFF. The DNA for the CDR3 is TGTGCCAGCAGTTTTGGGACAGGCTCCTACAATGAGCAGTTCTTC. Looking up the rest from reference TRBV28 and TRBJ2-1 gives the full variable domain: DVKVTQSSRYLVKRTGEKVFLECVQDMDHENMFWYRQDPGLGLRLIYFSYDVKMKEKGDIPEGYSVSREKKERFSLILESASTNQTSMYLCASSFGTGSYNEQFFGPGTRLTVL.

This chain links TRBV15 with TRBJ2-3; 11 nucleotides match TRBD2. Trimming at V came to 0 bases and at J to 9 bases, leaving 5 bases not matched to a gene. In germline, CDR1 is LNHNV, CDR2 YYDKDF (reference sequence). The CDR3 consists of 15 residues. CDR3 protein: CATSRDRLAGGTQYF. The CDR3 DNA reads as TGTGCCACCAGCAGAGATCGCCTAGCGGGGGGAACGCAGTATTTT.

V is TRBV25-1 and J is TRBJ2-2; D not resolved. This CDR3 is 17 amino acids long. Trimming left V 0 bases short and J 5 bases short, with 16 bases between. Germline V CDR1 and CDR2: MGHDK, SYGVNS. For the CDR3, the DNA is TGTGCCAGCAGTGAATATCATTTGGGTAGCATGACCGGGGAGCTGTTTTTT. This codes for CASSEYHLGSMTGELFF.

The V and J genes are TRBV5-1 and TRBJ2-3; TRBD2 aligns across 8 bases. The CDR3 extends over 14 amino acids. Trimming took 3 bases from V and 6 from J; bases not matched to a gene: 6. Per the germline V gene, CDR1 is SGHRS and CDR2 is YFSETQ. The CDR3 protein is CASSWAGGADTQYF. The DNA for the CDR3 is TGCGCCAGCAGCTGGGCGGGGGGCGCGGATACGCAGTATTTT.

This chain connects TRBV30 to TRBJ1-1; 8 positions agree with TRBD1. CDR1 is GTSNPN, CDR2 SVGIG, per germline (reference sequence). CDR3 size: 15 residues. With V trimmed by 3 bases and J by 4 bases, 10 bases remained unmatched. CDR3 in amino acids: CAWSRQGARGTEAFF. In DNA form, the CDR3 reads TGTGCCTGGAGCAGGCAGGGGGCTAGGGGCACTGAAGCTTTCTTT.

The chain links TRBV4-2 to TRBJ2-1; TRBD2 matches 8 bases. V lost 0 bases and J lost 8; bases outside the gene matches: 9. CDR3 size: 16 residues. CDR1 and CDR2 from the germline V gene are LGHNA and YNFKEQ. The CDR3 nucleotides are TGTGCCAGCAGCCAAGAAAACGGGGGGGCCGTCGATGAGCAGTTCTTC. Protein: CASSQENGGAVDEQFF.

CDR3 protein: CASSVDLGGAGNTIYF. CDR3 sequence (DNA): TGTGCCAGCAGCGTAGATCTGGGAGGGGCTGGAAACACCATATATTTT. This sequence joins TRBV9 and TRBJ1-3; the D gene is possibly TRBD1 (5 bases). Germline loops: CDR1 SGDLS, CDR2 YYNGEE. CDR3 length: 16 amino acids. Trimming removed 0 bases at V and 2 bases at J, with 12 bases between.